A selection of T cell receptor beta chains follows, all from one sample in a study of shared clonotypes between healthy human individuals. Assay: immunoSEQ multiplex PCR; the TCRdb copy retains only in-frame clones and omits some. The top ten hold 0.9% to 1.4% of the sample, which has roughly 2 million clones, over 85% seen once. The sequenced sample was naive CD8+ T cells sorted from blood. Receptor source: a man younger than 30 in good health. The CDR3 runs from the conserved cysteine through the conserved F or W. Each record gives: J gene, clone size, V gene, D gene, CDR3 DNA, CDR3 protein. The D gene is left open where the match is weak. Only part of the rows carry a size: once, few, many, or a class if the clone is expanded.

>TRBJ2-3|NA|TRBV9|NA
TGTGCCAGCAGCGGCACTGATAGCACAGATACGCAGTATTTT
CASSGTDSTDTQYF
>TRBJ2-2|NA|TRBV6-5|TRBD2
TGTGCCAGCAACCAAGCGGGGGGCGGGACCGGGGAGCTGTTTTTT
CASNQAGGGTGELFF
>TRBJ1-4|NA|TRBV9|NA
TGTGCCAGCAGCGGACGAGTTGCAACTAATGAAAAACTGTTTTTT
CASSGRVATNEKLFF
>TRBJ2-2|NA|TRBV10-1|NA
TGCGCCAGCAGCCGGGACGTTACCGGGGAGCTGTTTTTT
CASSRDVTGELFF
>TRBJ2-3|NA|TRBV13|TRBD1
TGTGCCAGCAGCCCACGGGACAGCATGGATACGCAGTATTTT
CASSPRDSMDTQYF
>TRBJ2-1|NA|TRBV7-9|TRBD1
TGTGCCAGCAGCTTTGACAGGGGGGCCTACAATGAGCAGTTCTTC
CASSFDRGAYNEQFF
>TRBJ2-2|NA|TRBV4-1|TRBD1
TGCGCCAGCAGCCCCCGGACAGGGGGCTCCGGGGAGCTGTTTTTT
CASSPRTGGSGELFF
>TRBJ2-2|NA|TRBV7-9|TRBD2
TGTGCCAGCCCCATGACTAGCGGGGTCCCCGGGGAGCTGTTTTTT
CASPMTSGVPGELFF
>TRBJ1-1|NA|TRBV9|NA
TGTGCCAGCAGCGAGGTCGGGGACACTGAAGCTTTCTTT
CASSEVGDTEAFF
>TRBJ1-4|once|TRBV7-9|NA
TGTGCCAGCAGCGTCGGACCAGCAACTAATGAAAAACTGTTTTTT
CASSVGPATNEKLFF
>TRBJ2-3|NA|TRBV30|NA
TGTGCCTGGAGTCGGCAGGCCTCTAGCACAGATACGCAGTATTTT
CAWSRQASSTDTQYF
>TRBJ2-7|NA|TRBV5-1|NA
TGCGCCAGCAGCTTGGGGCAAAACTACGAGCAGTACTTC
CASSLGQNYEQYF
>TRBJ2-7|NA|TRBV4-1|TRBD1
TGCGCCAGCAGCCAGTCGACAGGGGGGGGCTACGAGCAGTACTTC
CASSQSTGGGYEQYF
>TRBJ1-5|NA|TRBV5-6|TRBD1
TGTGCCAGCAGCTTCGGGACAGGGGGTCAGCCCCAGCATTTT
CASSFGTGGQPQHF
>TRBJ2-3|once|TRBV2|NA
TGTGCCAGCAGTCGTGTCCCGGATTCGGGCGGCACAGATACGCAGTATTTT
CASSRVPDSGGTDTQYF
>TRBJ2-7|NA|TRBV6-5|NA
TGTGCCAGCAGTTACGGCCACTTGAGCTCCTACGAGCAGTACTTC
CASSYGHLSSYEQYF
>TRBJ1-1|NA|TRBV2|NA
TGTGCCAGCAGCGGAGACAGGAGGGCTTTCTTT
CASSGDRRAFF
>TRBJ1-2|many|TRBV10-3|TRBD1
TGTGCCATCAGTGCCCCGACAGGGTATGGCTACACCTTC
CAISAPTGYGYTF
>TRBJ2-1|NA|TRBV6-5|TRBD2
TGTGCCAGCAGTTACCGGCGGGGGGGCGGGGATGAGCAGTTCTTC
CASSYRRGGGDEQFF
>TRBJ2-7|NA|TRBV6-5|TRBD1
TGTGCCAGCAGTAAGACAGGGGGCTACGAGCAGTACTTC
CASSKTGGYEQYF
>TRBJ1-2|few|TRBV6-1|NA
TGTGCCAGCAGTCCTCGGCAGGCCGTGGGCTATGGCTACACCTTC
CASSPRQAVGYGYTF
>TRBJ2-5|NA|TRBV7-8|NA
TGTGCCAGCAGCCGCGCCCTGGAAACCCAGTACTTC
CASSRALETQYF
>TRBJ2-1|NA|TRBV10-3|NA
TGTGCCATCAGTGAGGCAAGCAATGAGCAGTTCTTC
CAISEASNEQFF
>TRBJ2-2|NA|TRBV11-2|NA
TGTGCCAGCAGCTTATATCAGAACACCGGGGAGCTGTTTTTT
CASSLYQNTGELFF
>TRBJ1-2|NA|TRBV4-1|NA
TGCGCCAGCAGCCAAGTCGGGGGGGACTACTATGGCTACACCTTC
CASSQVGGDYYGYTF
>TRBJ1-1|NA|TRBV5-1|TRBD1
TGCGCCAGCACTCGAACAGGGGGCGGAACTGACGCTTTCTTT
CASTRTGGGTDAFF
>TRBJ2-1|once|TRBV1|NA
TGCACCAGCAGCCAAGATAGGAAGGGGGACAATGAGCAGTTCTTC
CTSSQDRKGDNEQFF
>TRBJ2-1|NA|TRBV11-2|NA
TGTGCCAGCAGCTTAGGTTCGGGTCGATACGAGCAGTTCTTC
CASSLGSGRYEQFF
>TRBJ2-7|once|TRBV4-3|NA
TGCGCCAGCAGCCAATCCCTAGCAGCCTACGAGCAGTACTTC
CASSQSLAAYEQYF